These T cell receptor beta chains were read from a single sample in a study of tumor-infiltrating lymphocytes in primary liver carcinoma. TCRdb reanalysed the multiplex PCR reads using MiXCR and keeps one entry per CDR3 protein. Of roughly 120,000 distinct CDR3 sequences detected, roughly three fifths appear once; the ten largest clones hold roughly 9%. Sequences were obtained from liver tumor tissue from sampling region 1. The receptors come from a woman aged 55-69 years with primary liver carcinoma and hepatitis B virus infection. Each CDR3 is given without its conserved first and last residue. Each record gives: V gene, D gene, J gene, CDR3 protein. The D gene is left open where the match is weak.

V gene: TRBV29-1; D gene: NA; J gene: TRBJ1-4; CDR3 protein: SVEGSRRCEKLF
V gene: TRBV11-2; D gene: NA; J gene: TRBJ2-3; CDR3 protein: ASSPHLEADTQY
V gene: TRBV28; D gene: NA; J gene: TRBJ2-7; CDR3 protein: ASSSLEGGRSTYEQY
V gene: TRBV5-1; D gene: NA; J gene: TRBJ2-6; CDR3 protein: ASSFLNLAQPDSGANVLT
V gene: TRBV28; D gene: NA; J gene: TRBJ1-5; CDR3 protein: ASTLGGFQPQH
V gene: TRBV12-3/TRBV12-4; D gene: NA; J gene: TRBJ1-6; CDR3 protein: ASSLQDWMDSPLH
V gene: TRBV10-3; D gene: NA; J gene: TRBJ1-5; CDR3 protein: AIARAGDSNQPQH
V gene: TRBV12-5; D gene: TRBD2; J gene: TRBJ2-1; CDR3 protein: ASGPLGGLAAVSHRKDEQF
V gene: TRBV14; D gene: NA; J gene: TRBJ1-2; CDR3 protein: VSSQGQSYGYT
V gene: TRBV5-1; D gene: NA; J gene: TRBJ2-1; CDR3 protein: ASKKGTGYSEQF
V gene: TRBV7-9; D gene: TRBD2; J gene: TRBJ2-3; CDR3 protein: ASCRTSGGSTDTQY
V gene: TRBV18; D gene: TRBD1; J gene: TRBJ2-7; CDR3 protein: ANSPYETGVEQY
V gene: TRBV11-3; D gene: TRBD2; J gene: TRBJ2-1; CDR3 protein: ASSLGTSGGFNEQF
V gene: TRBV11-2; D gene: NA; J gene: TRBJ1-2; CDR3 protein: AGSQVLGERDGYT
V gene: TRBV28; D gene: NA; J gene: TRBJ1-2; CDR3 protein: ASRVGQDYGYT
V gene: TRBV12-3/TRBV12-4; D gene: TRBD2; J gene: TRBJ2-1; CDR3 protein: ASRWGGGRYNEQF
V gene: TRBV4-2; D gene: NA; J gene: TRBJ2-3; CDR3 protein: ASSQADTQY
V gene: TRBV28; D gene: TRBD2; J gene: TRBJ2-7; CDR3 protein: ASSLAGLAGQYEQY
V gene: TRBV4-1; D gene: TRBD2; J gene: TRBJ2-2; CDR3 protein: ASSPRLAANTGELF
V gene: TRBV20-1; D gene: NA; J gene: TRBJ2-5; CDR3 protein: SAPGQRVGETQY
V gene: TRBV14; D gene: TRBD2; J gene: TRBJ2-7; CDR3 protein: ASSQGLTGGSEQY
V gene: TRBV7-6; D gene: NA; J gene: TRBJ2-7; CDR3 protein: ASSPRSYEQY
V gene: TRBV29-1; D gene: NA; J gene: TRBJ1-1; CDR3 protein: SVVGGVRTEAF
V gene: TRBV7-8; D gene: NA; J gene: TRBJ2-1; CDR3 protein: VSSFPGSGNEQF
V gene: TRBV12-3/TRBV12-4; D gene: NA; J gene: TRBJ2-2; CDR3 protein: ASSPSKGTGELF
V gene: TRBV5-6; D gene: TRBD1; J gene: TRBJ1-2; CDR3 protein: ASSPRRGQGYGYT
V gene: TRBV29-1; D gene: NA; J gene: TRBJ2-2; CDR3 protein: SIDSINTGELF
V gene: TRBV11-1; D gene: TRBD1; J gene: TRBJ2-1; CDR3 protein: ASSFKGGGVSREF
V gene: TRBV11-3; D gene: TRBD1; J gene: TRBJ2-3; CDR3 protein: ASSLGTPGTDTRY
V gene: TRBV11-2; D gene: NA; J gene: TRBJ2-2; CDR3 protein: ASSPDKVAVELF
V gene: TRBV4-1; D gene: NA; J gene: TRBJ2-3; CDR3 protein: ASSQERWGDTDTQY
V gene: TRBV11-2; D gene: TRBD1; J gene: TRBJ2-7; CDR3 protein: SSSDHDRGDYEQY
V gene: TRBV29-1; D gene: TRBD2; J gene: TRBJ2-7; CDR3 protein: SVEGGSAYEQY
V gene: TRBV11-1; D gene: NA; J gene: TRBJ2-1; CDR3 protein: TSSLRGTTYIEQF
V gene: TRBV5-6; D gene: NA; J gene: TRBJ2-3; CDR3 protein: ASSFARSTDTLY
V gene: TRBV5-4; D gene: NA; J gene: TRBJ1-2; CDR3 protein: ASSLALAGEDGYT
V gene: TRBV28; D gene: NA; J gene: TRBJ2-7; CDR3 protein: ASTPAGGRGDRRNYEQY
V gene: TRBV5-6; D gene: NA; J gene: TRBJ1-1; CDR3 protein: ASSFQEGTEAF
V gene: TRBV5-5; D gene: NA; J gene: TRBJ1-5; CDR3 protein: ASSFTAGRDNQPQH
V gene: TRBV11-2; D gene: NA; J gene: TRBJ2-2; CDR3 protein: AHSPRTALNTGELS
V gene: TRBV12-3/TRBV12-4; D gene: NA; J gene: TRBJ1-3; CDR3 protein: VTIHSTSGNTIY
V gene: TRBV12-3/TRBV12-4; D gene: NA; J gene: TRBJ2-1; CDR3 protein: ASSRLANEQF
V gene: TRBV7-3; D gene: NA; J gene: TRBJ2-1; CDR3 protein: ASSKQGLGSYNEQF
V gene: TRBV7-9; D gene: NA; J gene: TRBJ1-2; CDR3 protein: ASSPYGRGGKDYGYT
V gene: TRBV5-4; D gene: TRBD2; J gene: TRBJ2-5; CDR3 protein: ASSWREEEETQY
V gene: TRBV7-3; D gene: NA; J gene: TRBJ2-1; CDR3 protein: ASSRDYNEQF
V gene: TRBV29-1; D gene: TRBD1; J gene: TRBJ2-7; CDR3 protein: SMQDRGRASEQY
V gene: TRBV14; D gene: TRBD1; J gene: TRBJ2-6; CDR3 protein: ASSQVGTGSGANALT
V gene: TRBV29-1; D gene: NA; J gene: TRBJ2-3; CDR3 protein: SVQDRLAGVGDTQY
V gene: TRBV11-2; D gene: NA; J gene: TRBJ2-1; CDR3 protein: ASSQQRSSYSEQF
V gene: TRBV7-9; D gene: TRBD2; J gene: TRBJ2-7; CDR3 protein: ASSQRTSGSPYEQY
V gene: TRBV6-5; D gene: TRBD2; J gene: TRBJ2-3; CDR3 protein: ASSKRGLTNIMRGTDTQY
V gene: TRBV6-5; D gene: NA; J gene: TRBJ2-2; CDR3 protein: ANSYTRGSTGELF
V gene: TRBV10-2; D gene: NA; J gene: TRBJ1-4; CDR3 protein: ASSDRGAQSEKLF
V gene: TRBV19; D gene: TRBD2; J gene: TRBJ2-3; CDR3 protein: ASSPERGGPDTQY
V gene: TRBV11-2; D gene: NA; J gene: TRBJ1-5; CDR3 protein: ASSSGPFSPQH
V gene: TRBV10-3; D gene: NA; J gene: TRBJ2-2; CDR3 protein: AIRGAETNTGELF
V gene: TRBV5-4; D gene: TRBD2; J gene: TRBJ2-3; CDR3 protein: ASSFPRLAEGLGTQY
V gene: TRBV12-3/TRBV12-4; D gene: NA; J gene: TRBJ1-1; CDR3 protein: ASRPRRESEAF
V gene: TRBV30; D gene: TRBD1; J gene: TRBJ2-2; CDR3 protein: AWRPQGQVKTAGELF